A single sample is the source of the 5 T cell receptor beta chains below, sequenced in a study of spatial heterogeneity in lung cancer. Study-level findings and limits: Higher tumor mutation counts went along with higher counts of expanded intratumoral alpha and beta TCRs.

TCRdb processed the 5' RACE reads anew with MiXCR; each CDR3 protein has one entry. Among over 9,000 distinct CDR3 sequences listed, 14% to 15% were seen once. Their recognized antigens are unknown. Documented time point: sample taken at primary tumor resection. The source material was lung tumor tissue, sampled at surgery. The receptor set was obtained from a male donor with early-stage non-small cell lung cancer.

This clonotype was recorded many times. The chain recombines TRBV7-8 with TRBJ1-1; possible D gene TRBD1, 5 bases. Between the trimmed V and J ends, which lost 7 bases and 7 bases, there was a span of 16 bases. Germline-derived CDR1 and CDR2 are SGHVS and FQNEAQ. The CDR3 totals 13 residues. CDR3 bases: TGTGCCAGCACCTCCTCCGGGGGGATTGAAGCTTTCTTT. Its translation is CASTSSGGIEAFF.

This clonotype was observed many times. The chain employs TRBV13 and TRBJ2-3; D is ambiguous. The V and J ends lost 5 bases and 2 bases respectively, with 5 bases between them. There are 12 residues in the CDR3. Germline values: CDR1 PRHDT, CDR2 FYEKMQ (reference sequence). This CDR3 is CASSLDTDTQYF. The CDR3 DNA follows: TGTGCCAGCAGCCTCGACACAGATACGCAGTATTTT.

The chain carries TRBV20-1 and TRBJ2-3, with no clear D. CDR3 length: 13 residues. CDR1 is DFQATT and CDR2 is SNEGSKA in the germline V gene (reference sequence). Trimming took 0 bases from V and 3 from J, leaving 7 bases between them. The CDR3 DNA follows: TGCAGTGCTAGAGATGCGCAGACAGATACGCAGTATTTT. It specifies CSARDAQTDTQYF.

In its sample, this clonotype was seen a few times. The chain recombines TRBV7-2 with TRBJ2-4; 7 nucleotides agree with TRBD1. Trimming cost V 6 bases and J 5 bases; bases outside gene matches: 4. CDR1 SGHTA and CDR2 FQGNSA come from the germline V gene. The CDR3 sequence is 13 residues long. The CDR3 nucleotides are TGTGCCAGCAGTCAGGGGGTCGAAAACATTCAGTACTTC. Translating gives CASSQGVENIQYF. Looking up the rest from reference TRBV7-2 and TRBJ2-4 gives the full variable domain: GAGVSQSPSNKVTEKGKDVELRCDPISGHTALYWYRQSLGQGLEFLIYFQGNSAPDKSGLPSDRFSAERTGGSVSTLTIQRTQQEDSAVYLCASSQGVENIQYFGAGTRLSVL.

This clonotype is medium-sized in the sample. The chain combines TRBV28 with TRBJ2-1, with a tentative D call TRBD2 (5 bases). Germline assignment: CDR1 MDHEN and CDR2 SYDVKM. The CDR3 sequence is 17 residues long. The V and J ends lost 5 bases and 0 bases respectively, with 17 bases between them. The CDR3, as DNA: TGTGCCAGCAGTCCAATTTTCCTAGGGAGCTCCTACAATGAGCAGTTCTTC. Translation gives CASSPIFLGSSYNEQFF.